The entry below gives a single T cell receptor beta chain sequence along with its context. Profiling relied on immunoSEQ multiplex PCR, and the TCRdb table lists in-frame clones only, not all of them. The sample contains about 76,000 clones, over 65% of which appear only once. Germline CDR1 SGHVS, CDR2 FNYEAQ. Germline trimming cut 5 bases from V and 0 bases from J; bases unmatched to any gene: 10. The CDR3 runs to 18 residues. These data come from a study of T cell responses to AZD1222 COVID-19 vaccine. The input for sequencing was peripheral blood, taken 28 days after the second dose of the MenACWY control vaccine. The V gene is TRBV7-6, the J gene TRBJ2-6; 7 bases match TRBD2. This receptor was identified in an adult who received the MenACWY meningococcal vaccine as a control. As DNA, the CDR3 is TGTGCCAGCAGCCCGGGAGGAGCAGCGCGCTCTGGGGCCAACGTCCTGACTTTC. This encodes CASSPGGAARSGANVLTF.